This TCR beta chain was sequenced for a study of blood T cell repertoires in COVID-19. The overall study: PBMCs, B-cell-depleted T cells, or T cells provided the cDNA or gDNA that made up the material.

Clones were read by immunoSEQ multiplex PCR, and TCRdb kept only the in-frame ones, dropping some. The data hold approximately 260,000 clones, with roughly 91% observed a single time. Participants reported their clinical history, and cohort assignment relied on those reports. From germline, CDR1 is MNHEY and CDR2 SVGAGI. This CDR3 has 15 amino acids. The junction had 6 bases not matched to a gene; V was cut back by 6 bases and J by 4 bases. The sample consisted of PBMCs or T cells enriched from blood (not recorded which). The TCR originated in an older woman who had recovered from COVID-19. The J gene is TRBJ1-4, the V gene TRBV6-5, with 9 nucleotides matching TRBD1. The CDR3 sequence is CASSPRTGDNEKLFF. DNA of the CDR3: TGTGCCAGCAGCCCCCGGACAGGGGATAATGAAAAACTGTTTTTT.